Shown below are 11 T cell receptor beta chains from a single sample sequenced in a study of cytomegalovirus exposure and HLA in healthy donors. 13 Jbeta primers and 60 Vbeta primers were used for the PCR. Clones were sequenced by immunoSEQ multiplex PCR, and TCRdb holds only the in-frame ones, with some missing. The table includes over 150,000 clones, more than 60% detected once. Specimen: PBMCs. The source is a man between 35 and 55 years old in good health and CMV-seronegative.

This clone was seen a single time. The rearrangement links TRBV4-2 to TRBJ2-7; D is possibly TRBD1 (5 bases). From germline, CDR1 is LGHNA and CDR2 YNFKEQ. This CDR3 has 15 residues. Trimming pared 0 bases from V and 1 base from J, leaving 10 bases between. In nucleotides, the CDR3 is TGTGCCAGCAGCCAAGATCAAGACAGATCCTACGAGCAGTACTTC. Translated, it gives CASSQDQDRSYEQYF.

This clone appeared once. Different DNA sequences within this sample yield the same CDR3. CDR3 DNA sequence: TGTGCCAGCAGTGGACAGGGGAGCAATCAGCCCCAGCATTTT. Translation gives CASSGQGSNQPQHF. The chain uses TRBV6-1 and TRBJ1-5; 8 bases match TRBD1. This CDR3 is built from 14 residues. Germline CDR1 is MNHNS and CDR2 is SASEGT. Germline trimming cut 4 bases from V and 1 base from J; bases unmatched to any gene: 0.

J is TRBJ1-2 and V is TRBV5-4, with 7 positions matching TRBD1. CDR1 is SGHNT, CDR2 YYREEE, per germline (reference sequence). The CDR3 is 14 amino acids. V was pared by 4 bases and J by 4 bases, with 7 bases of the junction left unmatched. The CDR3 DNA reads TGTGCCAGCAGCCGACCGGGACAGCCCTATGGCTACACCTTC. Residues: CASSRPGQPYGYTF.

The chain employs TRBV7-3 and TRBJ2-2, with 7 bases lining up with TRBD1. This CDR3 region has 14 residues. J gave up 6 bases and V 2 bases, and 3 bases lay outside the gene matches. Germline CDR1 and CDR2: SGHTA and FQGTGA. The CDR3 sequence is CASSLRQGSGELFF. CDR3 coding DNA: TGTGCCAGCAGCTTACGACAGGGATCCGGGGAGCTGTTTTTT.

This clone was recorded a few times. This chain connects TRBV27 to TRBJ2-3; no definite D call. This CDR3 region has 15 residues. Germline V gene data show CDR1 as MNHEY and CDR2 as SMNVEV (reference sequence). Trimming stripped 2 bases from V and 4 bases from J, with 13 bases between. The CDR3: CASSLRFGFADTQYF. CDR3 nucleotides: TGTGCCAGCAGTTTACGGTTCGGGTTCGCAGATACGCAGTATTTT.

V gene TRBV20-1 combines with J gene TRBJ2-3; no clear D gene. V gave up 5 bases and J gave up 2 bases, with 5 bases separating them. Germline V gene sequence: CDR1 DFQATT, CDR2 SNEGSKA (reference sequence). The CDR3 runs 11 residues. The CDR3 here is CSASFTDTQYF. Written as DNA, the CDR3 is TGCAGTGCTTCTTTCACAGATACGCAGTATTTT.

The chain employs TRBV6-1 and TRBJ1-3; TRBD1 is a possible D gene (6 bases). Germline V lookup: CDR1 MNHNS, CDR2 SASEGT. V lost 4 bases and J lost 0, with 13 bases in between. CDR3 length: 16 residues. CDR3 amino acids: CASSVPTGPSGNTIYF. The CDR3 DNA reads TGTGCCAGCAGTGTGCCGACAGGCCCCTCTGGAAACACCATATATTTT.

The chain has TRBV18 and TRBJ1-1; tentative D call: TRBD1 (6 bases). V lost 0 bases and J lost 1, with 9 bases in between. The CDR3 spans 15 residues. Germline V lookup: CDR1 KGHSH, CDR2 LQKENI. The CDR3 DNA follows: TGTGCCAGCTCACCACCCGGGACAACGAACACTGAAGCTTTCTTT. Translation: CASSPPGTTNTEAFF. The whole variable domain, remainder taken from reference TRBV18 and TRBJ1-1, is NAGVMQNPRHLVRRRGQEARLRCSPMKGHSHVYWYRQLPEEGLKFMVYLQKENIIDESGMPKERFSAEFPKEGPSILRIQQVVRGDSAAYFCASSPPGTTNTEAFFGQGTRLTVV.

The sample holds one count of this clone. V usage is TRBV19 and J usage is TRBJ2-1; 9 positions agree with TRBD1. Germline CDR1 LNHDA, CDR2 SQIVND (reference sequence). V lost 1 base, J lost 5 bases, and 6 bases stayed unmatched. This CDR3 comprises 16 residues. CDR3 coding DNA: TGTGCCAGTAGTATAGCATGGGACAGGGCCAACAATGAGCAGTTCTTC. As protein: CASSIAWDRANNEQFF.

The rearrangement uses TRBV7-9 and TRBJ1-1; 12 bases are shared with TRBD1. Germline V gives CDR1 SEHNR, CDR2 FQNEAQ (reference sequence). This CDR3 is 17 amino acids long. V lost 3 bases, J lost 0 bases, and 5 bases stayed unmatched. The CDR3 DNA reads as TGTGCCAGCAGCTTTCGGGACAGGGGGCCGGTGAACACTGAAGCTTTCTTT. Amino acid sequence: CASSFRDRGPVNTEAFF.

DNA of the CDR3: TGTGCCAGCAGCGCCTCGACAGGGGTAAATTCACCCCTCCACTTT. Protein product: CASSASTGVNSPLHF. The chain combines TRBV9 with TRBJ1-6; 8 bases map to TRBD1. After removal of 3 bases from V and 7 bases from J, the junction contained 6 bases not matched to a gene. The CDR3 is 15 amino acids. CDR1 SGDLS and CDR2 YYNGEE come from the germline V gene. Using reference TRBV9 and TRBJ1-6 for the parts outside the CDR3, the full variable domain is DSGVTQTPKHLITATGQRVTLRCSPRSGDLSVYWYQQSLDQGLQFLIQYYNGEERAKGNILERFSAQQFPDLHSELNLSSLELGDSALYFCASSASTGVNSPLHFGNGTRLTVT.